This is a list of T cell receptor beta chains from one sample in a study of siplizumab effects on memory and regulatory T cells. The method was immunoSEQ multiplex PCR; TCRdb's version includes in-frame clones alone and lacks a portion of them. The sample has some 100,000 clones; about 91% are singletons. The sample consisted of Tregs sorted from blood. The source of these receptors is a human donor in good health. The CDR3 runs from the conserved cysteine through the conserved F or W. Each record gives: V gene, J gene, D gene, clone size, CDR3 DNA, CDR3 protein. D genes are given only for firm matches. Clone size, where shown, is once, few, many, or a class for clones that have expanded.

TRBV6-5	TRBJ1-2	-	-	TGTGCCAGCGTTGAGGGCCAGGGGTACGGCTACACCTTC	CASVEGQGYGYTF
TRBV2	TRBJ2-3	-	-	TGTGCCAGCGAGAGCACAGATACGCAGTATTTT	CASESTDTQYF
TRBV5-1	TRBJ1-1	TRBD1	-	TGCGCCAGCAGCCCACGGCAGGGGGTGAACACTGAAGCTTTCTTT	CASSPRQGVNTEAFF
TRBV4-1	TRBJ2-1	-	-	TGCGCCAGCAGCCAAGATCGGGGTCAGGGGGGGCACTACAATGAGCAGTTCTTC	CASSQDRGQGGHYNEQFF
TRBV5-1	TRBJ2-3	TRBD2	-	TGCGCCAGCAGCTTGGCTACTAGCGGTTACACAGATACGCAGTATTTT	CASSLATSGYTDTQYF
TRBV2	TRBJ2-2	TRBD1	-	TGTGCCAGCAGTCAGGAATTCGGGACAGGGGGCTCGGGGGAGCTGTTTTTT	CASSQEFGTGGSGELFF
TRBV9	TRBJ2-7	TRBD1	-	TGTGCCAGCAGCACGGGACAGGGAAGGTGGGAGCAGTACTTC	CASSTGQGRWEQYF
TRBV19	TRBJ2-2	-	-	TGTGCCACCTCCCTGTCCTCGAACACCGGGGAGCTGTTTTTT	CATSLSSNTGELFF
TRBV7-9	TRBJ2-1	-	once	TGTGCCAGCAGCCAAGAGAGTGAGCAGTTCTTC	CASSQESEQFF
TRBV4-2	TRBJ2-3	-	-	TGTGCCAGCAGCCAAGATCGCGTCGGGACGGATACGCAGTATTTT	CASSQDRVGTDTQYF
TRBV19	TRBJ2-5	-	-	TGTGCCAGTAGTATATCCATGGCTACCACCCAGGGAGAGACCCAGTACTTC	CASSISMATTQGETQYF
TRBV29-1	TRBJ2-1	-	-	TGCAGCGTTGGGGGCAGGAACTCCTACAATGAGCAGTTCTTC	CSVGGRNSYNEQFF
TRBV19	TRBJ2-7	TRBD2	-	TGTGCCAGTAGTATACGGAGCGGGAGTTACTCCTACGAGCAGTACTTC	CASSIRSGSYSYEQYF
TRBV9	TRBJ2-7	-	-	TGTGCCAGCATCTTGGGGGGATCCTACGAGCAGTACTTC	CASILGGSYEQYF
TRBV5-1	TRBJ1-1	TRBD1	-	TGCGCCAGCAGCTCAGATACAGGGGGTTGGGGAGCTTTCTTT	CASSSDTGGWGAFF
TRBV18	TRBJ1-1	-	-	TGTGCCAGCTCACCACCGGGGAGGATTGAAGCTTTCTTT	CASSPPGRIEAFF